This T cell receptor (beta chain) originates from a study of cytomegalovirus exposure and HLA in healthy donors. Study-level findings and limits: In vitro, a few CMV-associated chains proved specific for CMV antigens.

This CDR3 contains 13 residues. Looked up from germline, CDR1 is MNHNS and CDR2 is SASEGT. Trimming removed 7 bases at V and 3 bases at J, with 12 bases between. Separation from the 666-subject first cohort characterized the roughly 130-subject validation cohort, to which the donors belonged. The protocol was immunoSEQ multiplex PCR, while the TCRdb copy is restricted to in-frame clones and leaves out a portion. The sample lists approximately 120,000 clones; 90% to 95% were seen once. The table lists this clone with a count of one. Its antigen is not identified. Sequencing was performed on PBMCs. The gene calls are TRBV6-1 and TRBJ1-2, with D possibly being TRBD1 (5 bases). The origin of this receptor is a woman younger than 30 in good health and CMV-seronegative. The CDR3 sequence is CASIGAEHYGYTF. For the CDR3, the DNA is TGTGCCAGCATTGGGGCAGAACACTATGGCTACACCTTC.